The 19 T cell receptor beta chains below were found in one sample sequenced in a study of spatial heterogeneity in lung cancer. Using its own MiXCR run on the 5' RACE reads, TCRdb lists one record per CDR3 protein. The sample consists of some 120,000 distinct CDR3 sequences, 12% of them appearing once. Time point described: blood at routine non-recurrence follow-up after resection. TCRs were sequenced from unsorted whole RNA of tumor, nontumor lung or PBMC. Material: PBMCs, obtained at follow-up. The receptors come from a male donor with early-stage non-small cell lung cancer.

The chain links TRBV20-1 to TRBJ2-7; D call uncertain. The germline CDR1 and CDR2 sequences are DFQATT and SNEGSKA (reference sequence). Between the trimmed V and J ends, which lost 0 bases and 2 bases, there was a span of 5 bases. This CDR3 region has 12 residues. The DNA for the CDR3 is TGCAGTGCTAGAGACCAAACCTACGAGCAGTACTTC. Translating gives CSARDQTYEQYF.

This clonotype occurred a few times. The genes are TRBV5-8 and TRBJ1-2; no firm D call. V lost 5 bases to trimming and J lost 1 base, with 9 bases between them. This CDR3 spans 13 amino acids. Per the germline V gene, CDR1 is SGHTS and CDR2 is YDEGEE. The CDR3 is CASRGRINYGYTF. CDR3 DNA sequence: TGTGCCAGCAGGGGCAGGATTAACTATGGCTACACCTTC. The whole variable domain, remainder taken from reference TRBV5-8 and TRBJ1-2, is EAGVTQSPTHLIKTRGQQATLRCSPISGHTSVYWYQQALGLGLQFLLWYDEGEERNRGNFPPRFSGRQFPNYSSELNVNALELEDSALYLCASRGRINYGYTFGSGTRLTVV.

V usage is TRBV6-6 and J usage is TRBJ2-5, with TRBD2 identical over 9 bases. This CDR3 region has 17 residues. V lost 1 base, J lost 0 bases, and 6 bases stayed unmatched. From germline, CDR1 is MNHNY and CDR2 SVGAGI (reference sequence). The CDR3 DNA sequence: TGTGCCAGCAGTTACTACGGGACTAGCTGGGACCAAGAGACCCAGTACTTC. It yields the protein CASSYYGTSWDQETQYF.

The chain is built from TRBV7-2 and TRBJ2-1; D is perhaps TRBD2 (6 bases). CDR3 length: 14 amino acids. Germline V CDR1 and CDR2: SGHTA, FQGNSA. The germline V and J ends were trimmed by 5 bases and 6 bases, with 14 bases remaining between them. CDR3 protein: CASSPGGLSNEQFF. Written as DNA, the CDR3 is TGTGCCAGCAGCCCTGGGGGGTTAAGCAATGAGCAGTTCTTC.

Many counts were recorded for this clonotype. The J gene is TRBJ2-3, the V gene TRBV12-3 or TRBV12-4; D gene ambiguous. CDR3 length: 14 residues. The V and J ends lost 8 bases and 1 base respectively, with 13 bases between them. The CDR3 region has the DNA TGTGCCAGCCGACCGCGGCAGCGCACAGATACGCAGTATTTT. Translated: CASRPRQRTDTQYF.

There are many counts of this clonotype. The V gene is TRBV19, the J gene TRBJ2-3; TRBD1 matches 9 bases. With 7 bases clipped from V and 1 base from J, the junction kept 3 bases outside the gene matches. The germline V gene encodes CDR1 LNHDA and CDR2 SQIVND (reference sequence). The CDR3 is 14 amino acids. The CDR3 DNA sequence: TGTGCCAGTAATAACAGGGGGCGCACAGATACGCAGTATTTT. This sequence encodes CASNNRGRTDTQYF.

The CDR3 spells CASSPSIGQGFEQFF. In DNA, the CDR3 is TGTGCCAGCAGCCCCTCTATCGGACAGGGGTTTGAGCAGTTCTTC. The rearrangement joins TRBV7-2 to TRBJ2-1; TRBD1 matches 9 bases. Losses at the gene ends were 5 bases for V and 9 bases for J; bases not matched to a gene: 11. The CDR3 consists of 15 residues. Per the germline V gene, CDR1 is SGHTA and CDR2 is FQGNSA.

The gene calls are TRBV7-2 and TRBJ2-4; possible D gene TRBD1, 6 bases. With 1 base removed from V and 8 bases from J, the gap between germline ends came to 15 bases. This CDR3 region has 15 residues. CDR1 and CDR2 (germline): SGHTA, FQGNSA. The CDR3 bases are TGTGCCAGCAGCTTAGACCCGGGACAAGCATACATTCAGTACTTC. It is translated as CASSLDPGQAYIQYF.

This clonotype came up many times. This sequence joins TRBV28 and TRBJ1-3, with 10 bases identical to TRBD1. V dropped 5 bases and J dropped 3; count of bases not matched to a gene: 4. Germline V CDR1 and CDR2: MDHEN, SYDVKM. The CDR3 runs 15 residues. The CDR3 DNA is TGTGCCAGCAGTCAGGGACAGGGGAATGGAAACACCATATATTTT. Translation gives CASSQGQGNGNTIYF.

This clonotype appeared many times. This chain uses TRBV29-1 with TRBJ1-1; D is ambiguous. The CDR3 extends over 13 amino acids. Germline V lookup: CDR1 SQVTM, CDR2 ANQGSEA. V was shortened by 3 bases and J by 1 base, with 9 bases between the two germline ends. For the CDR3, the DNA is TGCAGCGTTGAGGATGACAAGAACACTGAAGCTTTCTTT. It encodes CSVEDDKNTEAFF.

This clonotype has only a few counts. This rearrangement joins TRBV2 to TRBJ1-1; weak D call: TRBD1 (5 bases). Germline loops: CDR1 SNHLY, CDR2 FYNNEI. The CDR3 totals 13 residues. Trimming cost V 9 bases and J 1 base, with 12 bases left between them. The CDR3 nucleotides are TGTGCCAGTAGATTGACAGAGAACACTGAAGCTTTCTTT. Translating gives CASRLTENTEAFF. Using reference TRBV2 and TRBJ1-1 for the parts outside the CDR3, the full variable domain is EPEVTQTPSHQVTQMGQEVILRCVPISNHLYFYWYRQILGQKVEFLVSFYNNEISEKSEIFDDQFSVERPDGSNFTLKIRSTKLEDSAMYFCASRLTENTEAFFGQGTRLTVV.

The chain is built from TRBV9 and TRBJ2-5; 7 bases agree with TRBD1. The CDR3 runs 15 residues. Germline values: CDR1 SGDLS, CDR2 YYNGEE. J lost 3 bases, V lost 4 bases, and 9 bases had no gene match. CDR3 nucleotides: TGTGCCAGCAGCAACTCCAACAGGGGAGAAGAGACCCAGTACTTC. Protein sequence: CASSNSNRGEETQYF.

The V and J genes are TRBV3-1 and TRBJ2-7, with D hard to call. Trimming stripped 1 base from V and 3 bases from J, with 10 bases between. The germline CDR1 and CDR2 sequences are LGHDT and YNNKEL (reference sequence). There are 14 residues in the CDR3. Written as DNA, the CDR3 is TGTGCCAGCAGCCAAGGGTACAAGAACTACGAGCAGTACTTC. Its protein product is CASSQGYKNYEQYF.

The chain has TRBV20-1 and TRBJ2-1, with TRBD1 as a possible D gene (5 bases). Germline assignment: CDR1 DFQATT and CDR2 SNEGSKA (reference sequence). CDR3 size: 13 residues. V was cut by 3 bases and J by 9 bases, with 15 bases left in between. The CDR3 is CSASWPGLGEQFF. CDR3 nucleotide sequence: TGCAGTGCTAGTTGGCCAGGGCTCGGTGAGCAGTTCTTC.

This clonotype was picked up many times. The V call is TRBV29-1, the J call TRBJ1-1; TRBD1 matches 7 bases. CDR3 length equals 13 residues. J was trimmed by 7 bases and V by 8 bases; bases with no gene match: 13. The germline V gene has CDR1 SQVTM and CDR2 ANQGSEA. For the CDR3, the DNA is TGCAGCACCAGACAGGGTTGGAGCGGTGAAGCTTTCTTT. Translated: CSTRQGWSGEAFF.

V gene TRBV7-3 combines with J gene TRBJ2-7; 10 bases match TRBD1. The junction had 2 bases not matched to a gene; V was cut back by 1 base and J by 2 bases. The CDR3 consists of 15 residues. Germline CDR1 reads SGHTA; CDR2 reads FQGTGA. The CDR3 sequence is CASSLKGQGPYEQYF. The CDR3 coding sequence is TGTGCCAGCAGCTTAAAGGGACAGGGGCCCTACGAGCAGTACTTC.

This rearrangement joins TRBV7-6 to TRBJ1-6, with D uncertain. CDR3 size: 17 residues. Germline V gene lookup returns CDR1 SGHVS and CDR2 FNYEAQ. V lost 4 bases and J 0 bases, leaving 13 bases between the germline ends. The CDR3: CASSSIGKSSYNSPLHF. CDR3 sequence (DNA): TGTGCCAGCAGCTCTATAGGGAAGAGCTCCTATAATTCACCCCTCCACTTT.

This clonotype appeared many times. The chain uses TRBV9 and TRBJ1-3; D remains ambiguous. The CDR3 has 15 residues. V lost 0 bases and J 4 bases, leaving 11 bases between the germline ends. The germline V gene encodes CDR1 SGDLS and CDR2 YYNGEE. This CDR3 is CASSVDPRRGNTIYF. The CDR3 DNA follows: TGTGCCAGCAGCGTAGATCCCCGGCGGGGAAACACCATATATTTT.

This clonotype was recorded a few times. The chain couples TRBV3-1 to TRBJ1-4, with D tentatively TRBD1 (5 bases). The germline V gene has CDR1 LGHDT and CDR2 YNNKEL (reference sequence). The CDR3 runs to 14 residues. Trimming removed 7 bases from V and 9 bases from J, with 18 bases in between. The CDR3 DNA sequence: TGTGCCAGCACCCCTTCGGGGGGAAGGCAAAAACTGTTTTTT. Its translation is CASTPSGGRQKLFF.